The T cell receptor (beta chain) under discussion was sequenced for a study of blood T cell repertoires in COVID-19. Sequencing was performed with immunoSEQ multiplex PCR; in TCRdb, only in-frame clones are kept and a portion is missing. This table holds more than 200,000 clones, approximately 90% found once. CDR1 is SGHRS, CDR2 YFSETQ, per germline. CDR3 length: 15 residues. Between the trimmed V and J ends, which lost 0 bases and 1 base, there was a span of 10 bases. This receptor was taken from a woman in her twenties or thirties who had recovered from COVID-19. This chain joins TRBV5-1 and TRBJ1-1; D is unclear. The sample taken for sequencing was PBMCs or T cells enriched from blood (not recorded which). The CDR3 here is CASSLGGRSNTEAFF. Written as DNA, the CDR3 is TGCGCCAGCAGCTTGGGCGGTCGGTCGAACACTGAAGCTTTCTTT.